The rows below give T cell receptor beta chains drawn from one sample of a study of identical twins. TCRdb independently ran MiXCR on the 5' RACE reads; one entry per CDR3 protein. In the table there are some 790,000 distinct CDR3 sequences, about 18% of which are singletons. This sample also belongs to another study, concerning T cells expressing NK-cell markers.

Sequencing was carried out using PBMCs. The receptors come from a young woman in good health. The CDR3 runs from the conserved cysteine through the conserved F or W. The D gene is left open where the match is weak. Only some rows state a clone size, as once, few, many or a class for expanded clones.

j_call clone_size v_call d_call cdr3_aa cdr3_nt
TRBJ2-7 . TRBV11-2 TRBD2 CASRSPGLASREQYF TGTGCCAGCAGGTCTCCGGGACTAGCGAGTCGCGAGCAGTACTTC
TRBJ2-1 . TRBV6-1 . CASSRHSPREQFF TGTGCCAGCAGCCGACACTCCCCCCGAGAGCAGTTCTTC
TRBJ2-1 few TRBV10-3 TRBD2 CAIRPLTSHEQFF TGTGCCATCAGACCACTGACTAGCCATGAGCAGTTCTTC
TRBJ2-5 . TRBV29-1 . CSVEIVGGGETQYF TGCAGCGTTGAGATAGTGGGGGGCGGAGAGACCCAGTACTTC
TRBJ1-1 . TRBV20-1 . CSAIEAEAFF TGCAGTGCTATAGAAGCTGAAGCTTTCTTT
TRBJ2-3 . TRBV12-3/TRBV12-4 TRBD2 CASRPRLAGALGLGTDTQYF TGTGCCAGCAGACCCCGACTAGCGGGAGCGTTGGGGCTGGGGACAGATACGCAGTATTTT
TRBJ2-6 few TRBV12-3/TRBV12-4 . CASSLRGWSGANVLTF TGTGCCAGCAGTTTAAGAGGGTGGAGTGGGGCCAACGTCCTGACTTTC
TRBJ2-3 . TRBV20-1 . CSATSGQTADTQYF TGCAGTGCTACAAGCGGCCAGACAGCAGATACGCAGTATTTT
TRBJ2-1 . TRBV7-3 . CASSLAELNEQFF TGTGCCAGCAGCTTAGCAGAGCTCAATGAGCAGTTCTTC
TRBJ2-7 few TRBV10-3 TRBD2 CAINPGLAYEQYF TGTGCCATCAATCCGGGACTAGCCTACGAGCAGTACTTC
TRBJ2-1 . TRBV20-1 . CSALRIPNEQFF TGCAGTGCTCTGAGGATTCCGAATGAGCAGTTCTTC
TRBJ2-2 . TRBV5-1 TRBD1 CASSEGALGNTGELFF TGCGCCAGCAGCGAGGGGGCGTTGGGGAACACCGGGGAGCTGTTTTTT
TRBJ2-2 . TRBV5-1 . CASRGPANTGELFF TGCGCCAGCAGGGGACCCGCGAACACCGGGGAGCTGTTTTTT
TRBJ2-7 few TRBV5-6 . CASSLGFLDTTYEQYF TGTGCCAGCAGCTTGGGCTTCCTGGACACCACCTACGAGCAGTACTTC
TRBJ1-5 few TRBV6-1 TRBD1 CASWAIRGNGPQHF TGTGCCAGCTGGGCAATCAGGGGGAATGGGCCCCAGCATTTT
TRBJ1-6 few TRBV12-3/TRBV12-4 . CATDSGVSNNSPLHF TGTGCCACCGATTCTGGGGTTAGCAATAATTCACCCCTCCACTTT
TRBJ1-6 . TRBV5-1 TRBD1 CASSTRQGSSPLHF TGCGCCAGCAGCACCCGACAGGGGAGTTCACCCCTCCACTTT
TRBJ1-1 few TRBV4-1 . CASSHPNVGRMNTEAFF TGCGCCAGCAGCCATCCAAACGTAGGGAGGATGAACACTGAAGCTTTCTTT
TRBJ2-1 . TRBV12-3/TRBV12-4 . CASSFGGPGQFF TGTGCCAGCAGTTTTGGTGGTCCGGGGCAGTTCTTC
TRBJ2-5 . TRBV3-1 TRBD2 CASSRARGEETQYF TGTGCCAGCAGCCGCGCCCGGGGGGAAGAGACCCAGTACTTC
TRBJ2-1 few TRBV20-1 . CSVIGASPNEQFF TGCAGTGTTATAGGTGCTAGTCCTAATGAGCAGTTCTTC
TRBJ1-1 . TRBV12-3/TRBV12-4 . CASSLGQVTEAFF TGTGCCAGCAGTTTAGGGCAGGTCACTGAAGCTTTCTTT
TRBJ1-1 few TRBV7-9 TRBD1 CASSYLTGDRTEAFF TGTGCCAGCAGCTATCTGACAGGGGATCGCACTGAAGCTTTCTTT
TRBJ2-1 few TRBV15 TRBD1 CATREGGQGLDEQFF TGTGCCACCAGGGAGGGTGGACAGGGTCTCGATGAGCAGTTCTTC
TRBJ2-3 . TRBV5-1 TRBD2 CASSPLLLAVSTDTQYF TGCGCCAGCAGCCCCTTACTTCTAGCGGTTAGCACAGATACGCAGTATTTT
TRBJ1-1 . TRBV20-1 . CSAAGEVNTEAFF TGCAGTGCTGCCGGCGAAGTGAACACTGAAGCTTTCTTT
TRBJ1-5 many TRBV7-9 TRBD1 CASSQGDQPQHF TGTGCCAGCAGCCAGGGGGATCAGCCCCAGCATTTT
TRBJ2-7 few TRBV6-5 TRBD2 CASSYSGSGRAYEQYF TGTGCCAGCAGTTACTCAGGTAGCGGGAGGGCCTATGAGCAGTACTTC
TRBJ1-1 many TRBV6-5 . CASSYPKQGMNTEAFF TGTGCCAGCAGTTACCCGAAACAGGGCATGAACACTGAAGCTTTCTTT
TRBJ2-1 few TRBV7-8 TRBD2 CASSLNYGTSGRRVEQFF TGTGCCAGCAGCCTAAACTATGGGACTAGCGGGAGGCGAGTTGAGCAGTTCTTC
TRBJ1-3 . TRBV20-1 . CSARERDQHSGNTIYF TGCAGTGCTAGAGAAAGGGACCAGCACTCTGGAAACACCATATATTTT
TRBJ2-7 . TRBV10-3 TRBD2 CAIRIRGGESEQYF TGTGCCATCAGGATAAGGGGAGGGGAGTCCGAGCAGTACTTC
TRBJ2-7 . TRBV12-3/TRBV12-4 TRBD2 CASSIGLASYEQYF TGTGCCAGCAGTATTGGACTAGCAAGCTACGAGCAGTACTTC
TRBJ1-1 few TRBV7-2 TRBD1 CASSLDSTGGFTEAFF TGTGCCAGCAGCTTAGATTCCACAGGGGGTTTCACTGAAGCTTTCTTT
TRBJ2-5 . TRBV27 . CASNSRGNQETQYF TGTGCCAGCAACTCCCGGGGGAACCAAGAGACCCAGTACTTC